What follows are 27 T cell receptor beta chains derived from one specimen sequenced in a study of T cells in localized non-small cell lung cancer. TCRdb's copy holds only in-frame clones and misses some; the assay was immunoSEQ multiplex PCR. The sample contains some 140,000 clones, 80% to 90% of which appear only once. Specimen: peripheral blood, collected before any cancer treatment. The receptors come from a female donor at least 60 years old with stage I lung adenocarcinoma.

The gene calls are TRBV6-1 and TRBJ2-2, with unresolved D. The germline V and J ends were trimmed by 3 bases and 7 bases, with 9 bases remaining between them. Germline CDR1 is MNHNS and CDR2 is SASEGT. The CDR3 is 13 residues long. CDR3 sequence reads: CASSDLYSGELFF. The CDR3 DNA sequence: TGTGCCAGCAGTGACCTATATAGCGGGGAGCTGTTTTTT.

The rearrangement joins TRBV18 to TRBJ2-5, with no clear D. The CDR3 has 14 amino acids. V lost 3 bases to trimming and J lost 4 bases, with 12 bases between them. Germline V gives CDR1 KGHSH, CDR2 LQKENI. CDR3 DNA sequence: TGTGCCAGCTCACCGCCCGAACGCGGAGAGACCCAGTACTTC. This codes for CASSPPERGETQYF.

J is TRBJ2-5 and V is TRBV5-1; D is perhaps TRBD1 or TRBD2 (5 bases each). Trimming stripped 7 bases from V and 1 base from J, with 11 bases between. Germline V CDR1 and CDR2: SGHRS, YFSETQ. The CDR3 has 13 amino acids. The CDR3 loop reads CASRWGSQETQYF. CDR3 DNA sequence: TGCGCCAGCCGCTGGGGGAGCCAAGAGACCCAGTACTTC.

The table lists this clone with a count of one. This rearrangement joins TRBV6-5 to TRBJ1-2; TRBD1 is a possible D gene (5 bases). There are 14 residues in the CDR3. Germline values: CDR1 MNHEY, CDR2 SVGAGI. V was trimmed by 2 bases and J by 4 bases, leaving 11 bases between them. CDR3 DNA sequence: TGTGCCAGCAGTTACGGGGGGAGGCCCTATGGCTACACCTTC. This translates into CASSYGGRPYGYTF.

The gene calls are TRBV9 and TRBJ2-3; no clear D. V was pared by 7 bases and J by 4 bases, with 13 bases between. The CDR3 has 13 residues. Germline assignment: CDR1 SGDLS and CDR2 YYNGEE. CDR3 amino acids: CASARNLADTQYF. Written as DNA, the CDR3 is TGTGCCAGCGCCCGGAATCTGGCAGATACGCAGTATTTT.

V usage is TRBV6-6 and J usage is TRBJ1-4; 9 nucleotides match TRBD1. The CDR3 has 12 amino acids. The V and J ends lost 8 bases and 6 bases, in that order; junction bases with no gene match: 1. Per the germline V gene, CDR1 is MNHNY and CDR2 is SVGAGI (reference sequence). In nucleotides, the CDR3 is TGTGCCAGCCGGGACAGGGATGAAAAACTGTTTTTT. This codes for CASRDRDEKLFF.

The chain carries TRBV14 and TRBJ1-1; D gene unclear. Germline CDR1 is SGHDN and CDR2 is FVKESK. The CDR3 runs to 14 residues. V was pared by 4 bases and J by 0 bases, with 9 bases between. In DNA, the CDR3 is TGTGCCAGCAGCCCCCCCCTTATGAACACTGAAGCTTTCTTT. Encoded protein: CASSPPLMNTEAFF.

This clone has only one observation. This chain links TRBV30 with TRBJ2-7; TRBD2 agrees at 10 bases. With 4 bases clipped from V and 7 bases from J, the junction kept 13 bases outside the gene matches. The germline V gene encodes CDR1 GTSNPN and CDR2 SVGIG (reference sequence). The length of the CDR3 is 15 residues. CDR3 sequence reads: CAWKGLAEKIGEQYF. CDR3 in DNA: TGTGCCTGGAAAGGACTAGCGGAGAAGATAGGGGAGCAGTACTTC.

The chain has TRBV6-5 and TRBJ2-1; TRBD2 matches at 14 bases. CDR3 length: 15 amino acids. The junction had 4 bases not matched to a gene; V was cut back by 7 bases and J by 5 bases. Germline V lookup: CDR1 MNHEY, CDR2 SVGAGI. CDR3 nucleotide sequence: TGTGCCAGCAACAAGGGACTAGCGGGAGACAATGAGCAGTTCTTC. Translated: CASNKGLAGDNEQFF.

This clone was counted only a few times. This sequence joins TRBV30 and TRBJ1-4; a weak D match, TRBD1 (6 bases). Looked up from germline, CDR1 is GTSNPN and CDR2 is SVGIG (reference sequence). There are 13 residues in the CDR3. Trimming cost V 4 bases and J 8 bases, with 14 bases left between them. CDR3 in DNA: TGTGCCTGGATGGGGGCAGTAAACGAAAAACTGTTTTTT. This codes for CAWMGAVNEKLFF.

V usage is TRBV29-1 and J usage is TRBJ2-1; D gene unclear. Germline-derived CDR1 and CDR2 are SQVTM and ANQGSEA. Trimming left V 6 bases short and J 6 bases short, with 15 bases between. This CDR3 has 13 residues. The CDR3 nucleotides read TGCAGCGTGGCCAACCCCTGGAGCAATGAGCAGTTCTTC. Its protein product is CSVANPWSNEQFF.

This clone was observed a few times. This chain joins TRBV9 and TRBJ2-7; 10 bases fit TRBD1. The CDR3 consists of 14 residues. Germline CDR1 and CDR2: SGDLS and YYNGEE. V shed 7 bases, J shed 2 bases, and the junction held 6 bases outside the gene matches. Here the CDR3 reads CASPGQGLAYEQYF. In nucleotides, the CDR3 is TGTGCCAGCCCGGGACAGGGGCTGGCCTACGAGCAGTACTTC.

This clone was recorded once. The V gene is TRBV30, the J gene TRBJ2-7, with 7 bases that match TRBD2. Germline values: CDR1 GTSNPN, CDR2 SVGIG (reference sequence). CDR3 length: 16 amino acids. V lost 1 base and J lost 1; bases outside the gene matches: 10. The CDR3 spells CAWSGTRKTRSYEQYF. DNA for the CDR3: TGTGCCTGGAGTGGGACTAGAAAAACAAGGTCCTACGAGCAGTACTTC.

The chain combines TRBV6-1 with TRBJ2-1; 7 bases line up with TRBD2. V was pared by 4 bases and J by 4 bases, with 4 bases of the junction left unmatched. This CDR3 spans 14 amino acids. Germline V gene lookup returns CDR1 MNHNS and CDR2 SASEGT. This CDR3 reads CASSGGTTYNEQFF. The CDR3 DNA reads TGTGCCAGCAGTGGGGGGACTACGTACAATGAGCAGTTCTTC.

The V call is TRBV19, the J call TRBJ2-1; D is undetermined. Trimming took 0 bases from V and 7 from J, leaving 7 bases between them. Looked up from germline, CDR1 is LNHDA and CDR2 is SQIVND (reference sequence). The CDR3 runs 13 residues. CDR3 protein: CASSIDILNEQFF. CDR3 DNA sequence: TGTGCCAGTAGTATAGATATACTGAATGAGCAGTTCTTC.

Of note for this clone: One end of the junction does not line up with germline, which may come from a read error. V and J are TRBV10-1 and TRBJ2-6, with D hard to call. The CDR3 extends over 13 amino acids. The germline V gene encodes CDR1 WNHNN and CDR2 SYGVQD (reference sequence). CDR3 protein: CASSKSGANVLTF. The CDR3 DNA reads as TGCGCCAGCAGTAAGTCTGGGGCCAACGTCCTGACTTTC.

The chain is built from TRBV5-1 and TRBJ2-7, with D perhaps assigned TRBD1 or TRBD2 (5 bases each). This CDR3 contains 15 residues. Trimming left V 0 bases short and J 0 bases short, with 10 bases between. CDR1 SGHRS and CDR2 YFSETQ come from the germline V gene. CDR3 DNA sequence: TGCGCCAGCAGCTTGGTTCGAGGGGCCTCCTACGAGCAGTACTTC. This translates into CASSLVRGASYEQYF.

The rearrangement links TRBV5-5 to TRBJ2-4; the match to TRBD1 covers 7 bases. V trimming: 2 bases; J trimming: 1 base; junction bases outside the gene matches: 3. The CDR3 loop spans 15 amino acids. Per germline, CDR1 SGHKS and CDR2 YYEKEE (reference sequence). As DNA, the CDR3 is TGTGCCAGCAGCTTAGACAGGGCGGCCAAAAACATTCAGTACTTC. Amino acid sequence: CASSLDRAAKNIQYF.

The chain couples TRBV11-2 to TRBJ1-1; D gene uncertain. The CDR3 length is 14 residues. The germline V gene has CDR1 SGHAT and CDR2 FQNNGV. The V end lost 1 base, the J end lost 7 bases, and 13 bases lay between the germline ends. For the CDR3, the DNA is TGTGCCAGCAGCTTAGGTCGGACGGTGATTGAAGCTTTCTTT. Protein product: CASSLGRTVIEAFF.

The gene calls are TRBV21-1 and TRBJ2-4; the D call of TRBD1 is as the table states it, not checked on the DNA. TRBV21-1 is noted as a pseudogene. CDR3 length: 16 residues. The DNA of the CDR3 is TGTGCCAGCAGCCCCGGGACAGCGCTAGCCAAAAACATTCAGTACTTC. Amino acids: CASSPGTALAKNIQYF.

This chain links TRBV5-4 with TRBJ2-5; either TRBD1 or TRBD2 may fit D (5 bases each). The V and J ends lost 0 bases and 5 bases respectively, with 11 bases between them. The length of the CDR3 is 14 residues. The germline V gene has CDR1 SGHNT and CDR2 YYREEE (reference sequence). CDR3 sequence reads: CASSLVGERETQYF. CDR3 DNA: TGTGCCAGCAGCTTGGTGGGGGAGCGGGAGACCCAGTACTTC. Based on the CDR3 plus reference TRBV5-4 and TRBJ2-5, the full variable domain is ETGVTQSPTHLIKTRGQQVTLRCSSQSGHNTVSWYQQALGQGPQFIFQYYREEENGRGNFPPRFSGLQFPNYSSELNVNALELDDSALYLCASSLVGERETQYFGPGTRLLVL.

The chain employs TRBV2 and TRBJ2-3, with 7 bases lining up with TRBD1. The CDR3 is 15 amino acids. Germline V gene data show CDR1 as SNHLY and CDR2 as FYNNEI. V was pared by 2 bases and J by 1 base, with 3 bases of the junction left unmatched. CDR3 region: CASSERTGGTDTQYF. The CDR3 DNA follows: TGTGCCAGCAGTGAAAGGACAGGTGGCACAGATACGCAGTATTTT.

The rearrangement joins TRBV7-3 to TRBJ2-7; 8 positions agree with TRBD2. Germline trimming cut 1 base from V and 4 bases from J; bases unmatched to any gene: 9. This CDR3 comprises 16 residues. Per germline, CDR1 SGHTA and CDR2 FQGTGA. In DNA form, the CDR3 reads TGTGCCAGCAGCTTAATAGGGACTAGTATGGATTACGAGCAGTACTTC. As protein: CASSLIGTSMDYEQYF.

The CDR3 DNA reads TGTGCCAGTAGTATGAGGGGGGGAGGCTACAATGAGCAGTTCTTC. This sequence encodes CASSMRGGGYNEQFF. The chain has TRBV19 and TRBJ2-1; a possible D gene is TRBD2 (7 bases). V lost 3 bases and J 3 bases, leaving 12 bases between the germline ends. This CDR3 contains 15 residues. Germline CDR1 reads LNHDA; CDR2 reads SQIVND (reference sequence).

This rearrangement joins TRBV19 to TRBJ1-2; no reliable D call. V dropped 3 bases and J dropped 8 bases, with 16 bases sitting between them. In germline, CDR1 is LNHDA, CDR2 SQIVND (reference sequence). The CDR3 covers 14 residues. The CDR3 loop is CASSMDQFGSGYTF. Here the CDR3 DNA reads TGTGCCAGTAGTATGGACCAGTTTGGCAGCGGCTACACCTTC.

The V gene is TRBV2, the J gene TRBJ1-1; maybe TRBD1 (5 bases). Trimming shortened V by 2 bases and J by 3 bases, and 10 bases separated the two germline ends. Germline V lookup: CDR1 SNHLY, CDR2 FYNNEI. The CDR3 sequence is 14 residues long. CDR3: CASSERDRHTEAFF. The CDR3 nucleotides read TGTGCCAGCAGTGAACGGGACCGGCACACTGAAGCTTTCTTT.

The CDR3 sequence: CASSNEGYNTEAFF. The CDR3 DNA reads TGTGCCAGTAGTAATGAGGGGTACAACACTGAAGCTTTCTTT. The chain has TRBV19 and TRBJ1-1, with D perhaps TRBD1 (5 bases). This CDR3 region has 14 residues. Germline CDR1 is LNHDA and CDR2 is SQIVND (reference sequence). The V end lost 4 bases, the J end lost 2 bases, and 11 bases lay between the germline ends.